A selection of T cell receptor beta chains follows, all from one sample in a study of T cell responses to AZD1222 COVID-19 vaccine. Some clones are missing from TCRdb's copy, which holds only in-frame ones; the method was immunoSEQ multiplex PCR. The sample holds about 180,000 clones, approximately 90% seen once. The specimen was peripheral blood, collected on day 0 of AZD1222 vaccination. The receptors shown here come from an adult in good health. Each CDR3 is given with its conserved first and last residue. Each record gives: V gene, D gene, clone size, J gene, CDR3 protein, CDR3 DNA. D genes are given only for firm matches. Not all rows give a size; the values are once, few, many and, for expanded clones, a class.

V: TRBV5-4; D: TRBD1; size: NA; J: TRBJ1-2; CDR3: CASRTQTGLRGYTF; DNA: TGTGCCAGCCGGACCCAGACAGGGTTAAGGGGCTACACCTTC
V: TRBV5-4; D: NA; size: NA; J: TRBJ2-5; CDR3: CASSFGGAGLRETQYF; DNA: TGTGCCAGCAGCTTCGGCGGTGCGGGGTTAAGGGAGACCCAGTACTTC
V: TRBV19; D: TRBD1; size: NA; J: TRBJ2-2; CDR3: CASSSRGRRTGELFF; DNA: TGTGCCAGTAGTTCCAGGGGGCGCCGGACCGGGGAGCTGTTTTTT
V: TRBV4-1; D: NA; size: once; J: TRBJ2-7; CDR3: CASSQGSSYEQYF; DNA: TGCGCCAGCAGCCAAGGCAGCTCCTACGAGCAGTACTTC
V: TRBV28; D: NA; size: few; J: TRBJ1-2; CDR3: CASSLQGGFYGYTF; DNA: TGTGCCAGCAGTCTACAGGGTGGGTTCTATGGCTACACCTTC
V: TRBV5-1; D: NA; size: NA; J: TRBJ1-1; CDR3: CASSSSPHNRVVNTEAFF; DNA: TGCGCCAGCAGCTCGTCACCCCACAACAGGGTCGTGAACACTGAAGCTTTCTTT
V: TRBV4-1; D: TRBD1; size: NA; J: TRBJ2-2; CDR3: CASSQVGQSGELFF; DNA: TGCGCCAGCAGCCAAGTGGGACAGTCCGGGGAGCTGTTTTTT
V: TRBV7-2; D: NA; size: NA; J: TRBJ2-5; CDR3: CASSTEPRRTQYF; DNA: TGTGCCAGCAGCACCGAACCGAGGAGGACCCAGTACTTC
V: TRBV5-6; D: TRBD1; size: once; J: TRBJ1-6; CDR3: CASSWQGVVSPLHF; DNA: TGTGCCAGCAGCTGGCAGGGGGTCGTTTCACCCCTCCACTTT
V: TRBV12-1; D: NA; size: few; J: TRBJ1-1; CDR3: CASSFEQKNMNTEAFF; DNA: TGTGCCAGCAGCTTTGAACAGAAGAATATGAACACTGAAGCTTTCTTT
V: TRBV6-5; D: NA; size: NA; J: TRBJ1-1; CDR3: CASRTDRSNTEAFF; DNA: TGTGCCAGCAGGACGGACAGATCGAACACTGAAGCTTTCTTT
V: TRBV7-3; D: TRBD2; size: once; J: TRBJ2-5; CDR3: CASASGGQETQYF; DNA: TGTGCCAGCGCGAGCGGGGGCCAAGAGACCCAGTACTTC
V: TRBV4-3; D: NA; size: NA; J: TRBJ1-2; CDR3: CASSQEGVGVYGYTF; DNA: TGCGCCAGCAGCCAAGAAGGAGTCGGGGTCTATGGCTACACCTTC
V: TRBV30; D: NA; size: NA; J: TRBJ1-1; CDR3: CAWSVSPSTEAFF; DNA: TGTGCCTGGAGTGTAAGCCCGTCTACTGAAGCTTTCTTT
V: TRBV9; D: NA; size: NA; J: TRBJ1-1; CDR3: CASSPGEGFEAFF; DNA: TGTGCCAGCAGCCCGGGGGAGGGTTTTGAAGCTTTCTTT
V: TRBV7-9; D: NA; size: NA; J: TRBJ1-6; CDR3: CASSLSNNSPLHF; DNA: TGTGCCAGCAGCTTAAGCAATAATTCACCCCTCCACTTT
V: TRBV2; D: TRBD1; size: NA; J: TRBJ2-3; CDR3: CASTEGAHGSDTQYF; DNA: TGTGCCAGCACAGAGGGGGCGCATGGGTCTGATACGCAGTATTTT
V: TRBV11-2; D: TRBD2; size: few; J: TRBJ2-1; CDR3: CASSLGPGLAPYEQFF; DNA: TGTGCCAGCAGCTTAGGACCGGGACTAGCGCCGTATGAGCAGTTCTTC
V: TRBV2; D: TRBD2; size: NA; J: TRBJ2-5; CDR3: CASSELSPLAGTQETQYF; DNA: TGTGCCAGCAGTGAATTATCCCCACTAGCGGGGACCCAAGAGACCCAGTACTTC
V: TRBV10-3; D: NA; size: NA; J: TRBJ1-5; CDR3: CAISVRENQPQHF; DNA: TGTGCCATCAGTGTCAGGGAAAATCAGCCCCAGCATTTT
V: TRBV5-1; D: NA; size: NA; J: TRBJ1-3; CDR3: CASSLGSSGNTIYF; DNA: TGCGCCAGCAGCTTGGGAAGCTCTGGAAACACCATATATTTT
V: TRBV2; D: TRBD1; size: NA; J: TRBJ1-1; CDR3: CASSPRDRGQITEAFF; DNA: TGTGCCAGCAGTCCCCGGGACAGGGGACAGATCACTGAAGCTTTCTTT
V: TRBV7-3; D: NA; size: NA; J: TRBJ2-2; CDR3: CASSPGLPNTGELFF; DNA: TGTGCCAGCAGCCCGGGACTTCCGAACACCGGGGAGCTGTTTTTT
V: TRBV7-3; D: TRBD1; size: NA; J: TRBJ2-2; CDR3: CASSLMSTGATGELFF; DNA: TGTGCCAGCAGCTTAATGTCGACAGGGGCCACCGGGGAGCTGTTTTTT
V: TRBV10-1; D: NA; size: NA; J: TRBJ1-2; CDR3: CASSESTAYGYTF; DNA: TGCGCCAGCAGTGAGTCAACAGCCTATGGCTACACCTTC
V: TRBV5-4; D: NA; size: NA; J: TRBJ2-6; CDR3: CASSLPSSGANVLTF; DNA: TGTGCCAGCAGCCTACCGAGCTCTGGGGCCAACGTCCTGACTTTC
V: TRBV7-2; D: NA; size: NA; J: TRBJ2-2; CDR3: CASSLEPPPNTGELFF; DNA: TGTGCCAGCAGCTTAGAGCCGCCTCCGAACACCGGGGAGCTGTTTTTT
V: TRBV24-1; D: TRBD1; size: NA; J: TRBJ2-5; CDR3: CATSDRPGQGKETQYF; DNA: TGTGCCACCAGTGACCGTCCGGGACAGGGAAAAGAGACCCAGTACTTC
V: TRBV5-1; D: TRBD1; size: NA; J: TRBJ1-1; CDR3: CASSPWDRGYVAEAFF; DNA: TGCGCCAGCAGCCCCTGGGACAGGGGGTATGTAGCTGAAGCTTTCTTT
V: TRBV4-1; D: TRBD2; size: NA; J: TRBJ2-1; CDR3: CASSHYSGGAFNEQFF; DNA: TGCGCCAGCAGCCACTATAGCGGGGGGGCCTTCAATGAGCAGTTCTTC
V: TRBV28; D: NA; size: NA; J: TRBJ2-1; CDR3: CASSFRLPNEQFF; DNA: TGTGCCAGCAGTTTTAGACTCCCCAATGAGCAGTTCTTC
V: TRBV7-2; D: TRBD2; size: NA; J: TRBJ2-3; CDR3: CAPEGRGGKF; DNA: TGTGCTCCTGAAGGGCGGGGGGGGAAATTT
V: TRBV6-5; D: NA; size: few; J: TRBJ1-4; CDR3: CASRGANEKLFF; DNA: TGTGCCAGCAGGGGAGCTAATGAAAAACTGTTTTTT
V: TRBV11-2; D: NA; size: NA; J: TRBJ2-3; CDR3: CASSLEYRDTQYF; DNA: TGTGCCAGCAGCTTAGAATACAGGGATACGCAGTATTTT
V: TRBV28; D: NA; size: NA; J: TRBJ2-1; CDR3: CASSFSLQGRPSGEQFF; DNA: TGTGCCAGCAGTTTTTCCCTGCAGGGGCGCCCTTCAGGTGAGCAGTTCTTC
V: TRBV9; D: TRBD1; size: NA; J: TRBJ2-1; CDR3: CASSPGQGYNEQFF; DNA: TGTGCCAGCAGCCCCGGACAGGGCTACAATGAGCAGTTCTTC
V: TRBV13; D: NA; size: NA; J: TRBJ2-1; CDR3: CASSLGRLGNEQFF; DNA: TGTGCCAGCAGCTTAGGGAGACTAGGGAATGAGCAGTTCTTC
V: TRBV30; D: NA; size: NA; J: TRBJ1-5; CDR3: CAWSVGQGRVPNQPQHF; DNA: TGTGCCTGGAGTGTAGGGCAGGGGAGGGTCCCCAATCAGCCCCAGCATTTT
V: TRBV6-2/TRBV6-3; D: TRBD2; size: NA; J: TRBJ2-7; CDR3: CASSPTPGGTGEQYF; DNA: TGTGCCAGCAGCCCCACCCCCGGGGGGACGGGTGAGCAGTACTTC
V: TRBV29-1; D: NA; size: once; J: TRBJ1-2; CDR3: CSVEFVTGYGYTF; DNA: TGCAGCGTTGAGTTCGTCACGGGCTATGGCTACACCTTC
V: TRBV9; D: NA; size: NA; J: TRBJ1-1; CDR3: CASSVEVRQGTNTEAFF; DNA: TGTGCCAGCAGCGTAGAAGTGAGGCAGGGGACGAACACTGAAGCTTTCTTT
V: TRBV6-1; D: NA; size: NA; J: TRBJ1-6; CDR3: CASSELQGGNSPLHF; DNA: TGTGCCAGCAGTGAACTACAGGGCGGTAATTCACCCCTCCACTTT
V: TRBV7-3; D: TRBD2; size: NA; J: TRBJ2-1; CDR3: CASSTGTSGEEQFF; DNA: TGTGCCAGCAGCACCGGGACTAGCGGGGAAGAGCAGTTCTTC
V: TRBV3-1/TRBV3-2; D: TRBD1; size: NA; J: TRBJ2-2; CDR3: CASSFRDRGRRELFF; DNA: TGTGCCAGCAGCTTCCGGGACAGGGGGCGCAGGGAGCTGTTTTTT
V: TRBV9; D: NA; size: NA; J: TRBJ2-5; CDR3: CASSVAKRAGLETQYF; DNA: TGTGCCAGCAGCGTAGCGAAAAGGGCGGGTTTGGAGACCCAGTACTTC
V: TRBV27; D: NA; size: NA; J: TRBJ2-2; CDR3: CASSSGVIGELFF; DNA: TGTGCCAGCAGTTCAGGGGTTATCGGGGAGCTGTTTTTT
V: TRBV5-1; D: NA; size: NA; J: TRBJ2-1; CDR3: CASTPGGGPQVGNEQFF; DNA: TGCGCCAGCACCCCTGGGGGGGGCCCGCAGGTGGGCAATGAGCAGTTCTTC
V: TRBV19; D: NA; size: NA; J: TRBJ1-5; CDR3: CASSMIPGASQPQHF; DNA: TGTGCCAGTAGTATGATCCCAGGGGCGAGTCAGCCCCAGCATTTT
V: TRBV27; D: TRBD1; size: NA; J: TRBJ1-1; CDR3: CASSLRYSGGTEAFF; DNA: TGTGCCAGCAGTTTGCGATACTCAGGGGGCACTGAAGCTTTCTTT
V: TRBV4-3; D: NA; size: once; J: TRBJ2-1; CDR3: CASSQDSRGALRGEQFF; DNA: TGCGCCAGCAGCCAAGATAGTCGGGGGGCCTTGCGTGGTGAGCAGTTCTTC
V: TRBV11-3; D: NA; size: once; J: TRBJ1-5; CDR3: CASSFIMGGAGGNQPQHF; DNA: TGTGCCAGCAGCTTTATAATGGGGGGCGCCGGGGGCAATCAGCCCCAGCATTTT
V: TRBV3-1/TRBV3-2; D: NA; size: NA; J: TRBJ2-7; CDR3: CASSQDRGYEQYF; DNA: TGTGCCAGCAGCCAAGATCGGGGCTACGAGCAGTACTTC
V: TRBV7-8; D: TRBD2; size: NA; J: TRBJ2-1; CDR3: CASSTRWGGSYEQFF; DNA: TGTGCCAGCAGCACCAGGTGGGGGGGGAGCTATGAGCAGTTCTTC